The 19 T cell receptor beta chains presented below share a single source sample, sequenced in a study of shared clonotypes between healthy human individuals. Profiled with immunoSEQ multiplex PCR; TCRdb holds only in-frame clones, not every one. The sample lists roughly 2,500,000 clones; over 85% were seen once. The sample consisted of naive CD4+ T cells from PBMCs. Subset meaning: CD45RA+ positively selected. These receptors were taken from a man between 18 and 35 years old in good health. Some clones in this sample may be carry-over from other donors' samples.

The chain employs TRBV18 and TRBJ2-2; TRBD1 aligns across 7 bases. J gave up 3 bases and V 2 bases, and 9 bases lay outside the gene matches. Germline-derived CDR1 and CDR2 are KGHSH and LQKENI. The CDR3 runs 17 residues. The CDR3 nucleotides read TGTGCCAGCTCACCAAAGGGGGCCTTTGTATACACCGGGGAGCTGTTTTTT. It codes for CASSPKGAFVYTGELFF.

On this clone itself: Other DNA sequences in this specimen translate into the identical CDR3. CDR3 bases: TGCGCCAGCAGCCCACTAGCGGGACTCACAGATACGCAGTATTTT. Residues: CASSPLAGLTDTQYF. J is TRBJ2-3 and V is TRBV5-1; TRBD2 matches 10 bases. Germline-derived CDR1 and CDR2 are SGHRS and YFSETQ. V lost 4 bases to trimming and J lost 2 bases; unmatched junction nucleotides: 4. This CDR3 contains 15 residues.

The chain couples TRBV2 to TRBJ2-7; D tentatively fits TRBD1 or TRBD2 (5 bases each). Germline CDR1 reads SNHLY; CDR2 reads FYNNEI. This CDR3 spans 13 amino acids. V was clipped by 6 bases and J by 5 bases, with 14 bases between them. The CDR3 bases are TGTGCCAGCAGGCACCCGGGACCAGACGAGCAGTACTTC. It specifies CASRHPGPDEQYF.

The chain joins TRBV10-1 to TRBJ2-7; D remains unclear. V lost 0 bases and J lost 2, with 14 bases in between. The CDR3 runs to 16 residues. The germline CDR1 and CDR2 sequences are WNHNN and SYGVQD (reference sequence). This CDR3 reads CASSESSGPAAYEQYF. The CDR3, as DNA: TGCGCCAGCAGTGAGTCGAGTGGGCCGGCGGCCTACGAGCAGTACTTC.

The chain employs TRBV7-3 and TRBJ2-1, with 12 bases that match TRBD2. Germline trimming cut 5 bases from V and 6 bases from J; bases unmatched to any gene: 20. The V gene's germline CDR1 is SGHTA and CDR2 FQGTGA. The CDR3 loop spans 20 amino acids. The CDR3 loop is CASSAPGQGSTSGSFNEQFF. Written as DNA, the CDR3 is TGTGCCAGCAGCGCCCCGGGACAGGGGTCGACTAGCGGGAGTTTCAATGAGCAGTTCTTC.

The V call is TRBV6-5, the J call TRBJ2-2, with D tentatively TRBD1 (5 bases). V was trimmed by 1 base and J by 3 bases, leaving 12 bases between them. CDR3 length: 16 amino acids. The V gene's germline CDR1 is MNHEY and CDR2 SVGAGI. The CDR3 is CASSYWTRTHTGELFF. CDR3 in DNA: TGTGCCAGCAGTTACTGGACCAGGACACACACCGGGGAGCTGTTTTTT.

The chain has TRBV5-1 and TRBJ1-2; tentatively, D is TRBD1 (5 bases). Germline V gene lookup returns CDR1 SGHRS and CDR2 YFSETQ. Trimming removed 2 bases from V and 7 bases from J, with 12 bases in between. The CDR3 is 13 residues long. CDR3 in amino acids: CASSLGVLGGYTF. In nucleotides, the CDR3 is TGCGCCAGCAGCTTAGGGGTCTTAGGTGGCTACACCTTC.

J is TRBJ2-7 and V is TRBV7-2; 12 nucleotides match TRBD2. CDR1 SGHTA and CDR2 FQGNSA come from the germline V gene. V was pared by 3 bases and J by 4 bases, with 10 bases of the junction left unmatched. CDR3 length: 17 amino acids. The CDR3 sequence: CASSFYLAGGVRYEQYF. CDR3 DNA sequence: TGTGCCAGCAGCTTTTATCTAGCGGGAGGGGTGAGGTACGAGCAGTACTTC.

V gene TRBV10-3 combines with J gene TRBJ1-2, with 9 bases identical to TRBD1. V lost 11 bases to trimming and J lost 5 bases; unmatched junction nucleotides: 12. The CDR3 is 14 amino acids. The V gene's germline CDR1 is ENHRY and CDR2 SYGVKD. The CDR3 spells CASHGDRDIYGYTF. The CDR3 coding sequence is TGTGCCTCCCACGGGGACAGGGATATTTATGGCTACACCTTC.

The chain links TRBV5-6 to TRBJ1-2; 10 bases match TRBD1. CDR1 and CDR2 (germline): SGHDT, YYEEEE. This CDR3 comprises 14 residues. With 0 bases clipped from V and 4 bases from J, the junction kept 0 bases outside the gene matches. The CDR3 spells CASSLGDRGYGYTF. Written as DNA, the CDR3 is TGTGCCAGCAGCTTGGGGGACAGGGGCTATGGCTACACCTTC.

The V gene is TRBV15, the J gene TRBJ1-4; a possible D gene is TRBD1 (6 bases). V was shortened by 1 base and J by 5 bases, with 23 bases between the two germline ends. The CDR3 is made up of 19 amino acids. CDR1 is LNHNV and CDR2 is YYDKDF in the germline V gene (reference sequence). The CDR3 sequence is CATSRVSPAGDKVNEKLFF. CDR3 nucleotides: TGTGCCACCAGCAGAGTGAGCCCAGCGGGGGACAAGGTAAATGAAAAACTGTTTTTT. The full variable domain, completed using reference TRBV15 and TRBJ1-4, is DAMVIQNPRYQVTQFGKPVTLSCSQTLNHNVMYWYQQKSSQAPKLLFHYYDKDFNNEADTPDNFQSRRPNTSFCFLDIRSPGLGDTAMYLCATSRVSPAGDKVNEKLFFGSGTQLSVL.

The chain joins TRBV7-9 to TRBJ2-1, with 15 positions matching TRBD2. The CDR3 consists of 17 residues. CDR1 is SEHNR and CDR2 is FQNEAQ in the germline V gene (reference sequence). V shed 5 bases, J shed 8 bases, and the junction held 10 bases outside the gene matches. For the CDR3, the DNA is TGTGCCAGCAGCCCCAGGACTAGCGGGAGGGCCGGGGATGAGCAGTTCTTC. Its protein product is CASSPRTSGRAGDEQFF.

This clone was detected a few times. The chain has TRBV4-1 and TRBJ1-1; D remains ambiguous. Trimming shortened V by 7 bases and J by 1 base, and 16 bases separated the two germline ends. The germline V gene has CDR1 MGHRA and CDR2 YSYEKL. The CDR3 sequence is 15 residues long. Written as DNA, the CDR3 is TGCGCCAGCACCAAATCGGACGGGAAGAACACTGAAGCTTTCTTT. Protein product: CASTKSDGKNTEAFF.

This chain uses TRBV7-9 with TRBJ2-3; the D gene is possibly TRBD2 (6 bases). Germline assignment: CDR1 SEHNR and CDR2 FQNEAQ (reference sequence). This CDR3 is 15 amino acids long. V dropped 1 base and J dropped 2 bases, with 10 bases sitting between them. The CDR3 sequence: CASSLGAGITDTQYF. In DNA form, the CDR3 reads TGTGCCAGCAGCTTAGGGGCGGGGATCACAGATACGCAGTATTTT.

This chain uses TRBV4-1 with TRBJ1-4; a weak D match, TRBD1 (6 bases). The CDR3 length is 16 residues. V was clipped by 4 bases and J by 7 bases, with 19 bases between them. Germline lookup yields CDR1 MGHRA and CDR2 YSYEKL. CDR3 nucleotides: TGCGCCAGCAGCCGGGGGGGAGGGCAGGGGAGTGAAAAACTGTTTTTT. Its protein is CASSRGGGQGSEKLFF.

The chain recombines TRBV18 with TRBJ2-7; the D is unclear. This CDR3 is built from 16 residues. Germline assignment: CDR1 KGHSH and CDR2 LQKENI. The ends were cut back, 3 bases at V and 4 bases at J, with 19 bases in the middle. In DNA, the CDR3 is TGTGCCAGCTCACCCATGGAGCCCACTCTCCCTTACGAGCAGTACTTC. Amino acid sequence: CASSPMEPTLPYEQYF.

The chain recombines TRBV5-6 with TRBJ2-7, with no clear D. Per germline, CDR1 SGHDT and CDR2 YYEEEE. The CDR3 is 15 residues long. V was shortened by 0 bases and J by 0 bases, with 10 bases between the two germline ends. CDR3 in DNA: TGTGCCAGCAGCTTGGTAGGGTATGGCTCCTACGAGCAGTACTTC. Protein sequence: CASSLVGYGSYEQYF.

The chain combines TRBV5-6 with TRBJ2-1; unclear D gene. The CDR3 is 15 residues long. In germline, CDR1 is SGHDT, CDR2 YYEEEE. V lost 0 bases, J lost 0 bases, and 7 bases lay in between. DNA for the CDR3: TGTGCCAGCAGCTTGGCGGCAGGCTCCTACAATGAGCAGTTCTTC. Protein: CASSLAAGSYNEQFF.

This CDR3 is CASSFGSGLEYF. The CDR3 nucleotides read TGTGCCAGCAGCTTCGGCTCGGGACTTGAGTACTTC. The chain joins TRBV7-9 to TRBJ2-4; perhaps TRBD2 as D (6 bases). The CDR3 is 12 amino acids. The V and J ends lost 3 bases and 14 bases respectively, with 14 bases between them. The germline gives CDR1 SEHNR, CDR2 FQNEAQ (reference sequence). Combining the CDR3 with reference TRBV7-9 and TRBJ2-4 gives the whole variable domain DTGVSQNPRHKITKRGQNVTFRCDPISEHNRLYWYRQTLGQGPEFLTYFQNEAQLEKSRLLSDRFSAERPKGSFSTLEIQRTEQGDSAMYLCASSFGSGLEYFGAGTRLSVL.